These 20 T cell receptor beta chains came from one sample sequenced in a study of blood T cell repertoires in COVID-19. Assay: immunoSEQ multiplex PCR; the TCRdb copy retains only in-frame clones and omits some. Of roughly 120,000 clones in the sample, 86% were seen once. Sequenced sample: peripheral blood. The receptors were sampled from a man aged 65 to 85 who had recovered from COVID-19.

Comments on this clone: At one end, the junction sequence differs from germline, possibly due to a read error. The rearrangement links TRBV18 to TRBJ1-4, with unresolved D. Per the germline V gene, CDR1 is KGHSH and CDR2 is LQKENI. CDR3 size: 12 residues. As DNA, the CDR3 is TGTGCCAGCTCACCAACTACTGAAAAACTGTTTTTT. Residues: CASSPTTEKLFF.

This clone came up a few times. This chain links TRBV2 with TRBJ2-7, with D unclear. Deletions cut 3 bases from V and 4 bases from J, with 7 bases between. From germline, CDR1 is SNHLY and CDR2 FYNNEI. The CDR3 consists of 12 residues. CDR3 amino acids: CASSDTGYEQYF. The CDR3 coding sequence is TGTGCCAGCAGTGACACCGGGTACGAGCAGTACTTC. The full variable domain, completed using reference TRBV2 and TRBJ2-7, is EPEVTQTPSHQVTQMGQEVILRCVPISNHLYFYWYRQILGQKVEFLVSFYNNEISEKSEIFDDQFSVERPDGSNFTLKIRSTKLEDSAMYFCASSDTGYEQYFGPGTRLTVT.

For the CDR3, the DNA is TGTGCCAGTACAGGGTTTTCCTACGAGCAGTACTTC. The encoded protein is CASTGFSYEQYF. The chain has TRBV11-2 and TRBJ2-7, with a tentative D call TRBD1 (6 bases). V shed 9 bases and J shed 1 base, with 10 bases lying between them. The CDR3 is 12 amino acids. The germline CDR1 and CDR2 sequences are SGHAT and FQNNGV.

Here the CDR3 reads CASSLAWTGVRSGANVLTF. The CDR3 bases are TGCGCCAGCAGCTTGGCCTGGACAGGGGTTCGCTCTGGGGCCAACGTCCTGACTTTC. The genes are TRBV5-1 and TRBJ2-6, with 9 bases aligning to TRBD1. The V gene end was trimmed by 0 bases and the J gene end by 0 bases; junction bases not matched to a gene: 7. The CDR3 loop spans 19 amino acids. CDR1 is SGHRS, CDR2 YFSETQ, per germline.

This clone was seen just once. The CDR3 reads CASSAPGQQETQYF. The CDR3 nucleotides read TGTGCCAGCAGCGCCCCGGGACAGCAAGAGACCCAGTACTTC. V gene TRBV21-1 combines with J gene TRBJ2-5; the table's D gene call, TRBD1, was not cross checked with the DNA. TRBV21-1 is an annotated pseudogene. The CDR3 consists of 14 residues.

This clone was seen a few times. This rearrangement joins TRBV14 to TRBJ1-2, with no clear D. In germline, CDR1 is SGHDN, CDR2 FVKESK. The length of the CDR3 is 13 residues. V lost 0 bases and J lost 2, with 4 bases in between. The CDR3 loop reads CASSQELNYGYTF. The CDR3 DNA reads TGTGCCAGCAGCCAAGAACTCAACTATGGCTACACCTTC.

This chain connects TRBV7-6 to TRBJ2-1; TRBD2 aligns across 8 bases. CDR3 length: 17 residues. Germline trimming cut 5 bases from V and 0 bases from J; bases unmatched to any gene: 9. The V gene's germline CDR1 is SGHVS and CDR2 FNYEAQ. The CDR3 sequence is CASSPRTSTSSYNEQFF. Here the CDR3 DNA reads TGTGCCAGCAGCCCTAGGACTAGCACGAGCTCCTACAATGAGCAGTTCTTC.

This clone was picked up one time. The J gene is TRBJ2-6, the V gene TRBV7-9, with 12 bases that match TRBD1. Losses at the gene ends were 5 bases for V and 9 bases for J; bases not matched to a gene: 5. CDR1 and CDR2 from the germline V gene are SEHNR and FQNEAQ (reference sequence). This CDR3 is 15 amino acids long. The CDR3 nucleotides read TGTGCCAGCAGCCCGGGACAGGGGGCCCTCAACGTCCTGACTTTC. It specifies CASSPGQGALNVLTF.

V and J are TRBV18 and TRBJ2-3; 11 bases line up with TRBD2. V gave up 5 bases and J gave up 2 bases; unmatched junction bases: 3. Germline V lookup: CDR1 KGHSH, CDR2 LQKENI. The CDR3 is made up of 15 amino acids. The DNA of the CDR3 is TGTGCCAGCTCAAAGGGACTAGCGGACACAGATACGCAGTATTTT. Translated, it gives CASSKGLADTDTQYF.

This chain's CDR3 is CASAEAGTDTQYF. The CDR3 nucleotides read TGTGCCAGCGCGGAAGCTGGCACAGATACGCAGTATTTT. The chain uses TRBV11-2 and TRBJ2-3; D gene unclear. Per the germline V gene, CDR1 is SGHAT and CDR2 is FQNNGV. Deletions cut 8 bases from V and 1 base from J, with 10 bases between. The CDR3 totals 13 residues.

The chain employs TRBV7-2 and TRBJ1-5; maybe TRBD1 (5 bases). The V gene's germline CDR1 is SGHTA and CDR2 FQGNSA. This CDR3 is built from 14 residues. V lost 2 bases, J lost 7 bases, and 12 bases lay in between. This CDR3 is CASSLIGVGQPQHF. The CDR3 nucleotides are TGTGCCAGCAGCTTAATAGGGGTTGGGCAGCCCCAGCATTTT.

V usage is TRBV3-1 (or the pseudogene TRBV3-2) and J usage is TRBJ1-3; no definite D call. CDR1 and CDR2 from the germline V gene are LGHDT and YNNKEL (reference sequence). The CDR3 runs 14 residues. V lost 8 bases and J 0 bases, leaving 11 bases between the germline ends. The CDR3 coding sequence is TGTGCCAGCGGACTAAGAAGCTCTGGAAACACCATATATTTT. Protein product: CASGLRSSGNTIYF.

This clone has more than one count but fewer than ten. The chain recombines TRBV5-1 with TRBJ1-2; D ambiguous. Germline assignment: CDR1 SGHRS and CDR2 YFSETQ. This CDR3 is 14 amino acids long. V was shortened by 0 bases and J by 4 bases, with 10 bases between the two germline ends. CDR3 in DNA: TGCGCCAGCAGCTTGGACGGCGGCCCCTATGGCTACACCTTC. It encodes CASSLDGGPYGYTF. The whole variable domain, filled in from reference TRBV5-1 and TRBJ1-2, reads KAGVTQTPRYLIKTRGQQVTLSCSPISGHRSVSWYQQTPGQGLQFLFEYFSETQRNKGNFPGRFSGRQFSNSRSEMNVSTLELGDSALYLCASSLDGGPYGYTFGSGTRLTVV.

The gene calls are TRBV29-1 and TRBJ2-7; tentatively, D is TRBD2 (5 bases). Germline lookup yields CDR1 SQVTM and CDR2 ANQGSEA. V gave up 1 base and J gave up 5 bases, with 12 bases separating them. The CDR3 contains 13 residues. The CDR3 bases are TGCAGCGTTGAAGGTGATCCCGGGAACGAGCAGTACTTC. It is translated as CSVEGDPGNEQYF.

The chain has TRBV5-1 and TRBJ2-4, with 11 bases fitting TRBD1. CDR1 and CDR2 (germline): SGHRS, YFSETQ. The CDR3 is made up of 16 amino acids. V dropped 0 bases and J dropped 8; count of bases not matched to a gene: 7. The CDR3 sequence: CASSLAPGTGGDIQYF. CDR3 DNA sequence: TGCGCCAGCAGCTTGGCCCCAGGGACAGGGGGGGACATTCAGTACTTC.

This chain uses TRBV6-5 with TRBJ2-2; D may be TRBD1 (6 bases). The CDR3 is 13 amino acids. V dropped 7 bases and J dropped 6 bases, with 12 bases sitting between them. Germline lookup yields CDR1 MNHEY and CDR2 SVGAGI. CDR3 sequence: CASNAHRAGELFF. CDR3 coding DNA: TGTGCCAGCAACGCCCACAGGGCCGGGGAGCTGTTTTTT.

V gene TRBV6-2 or TRBV6-3 combines with J gene TRBJ2-7; TRBD2 agrees at 16 bases. The trim removed 4 bases at V and 0 bases at J, leaving 6 bases unmatched. This CDR3 comprises 18 residues. The germline gives CDR1 MNHEY, CDR2 SVGEGT. This CDR3 is CASSSPGLAGGFSYEQYF. CDR3 DNA sequence: TGTGCCAGCAGTTCACCGGGACTAGCGGGAGGGTTCTCCTACGAGCAGTACTTC.

This chain connects TRBV10-3 to TRBJ1-5, with TRBD1 matching over 8 bases. V shed 6 bases and J 3 bases; nucleotides not matched to a gene: 1. CDR1 and CDR2 (germline): ENHRY, SYGVKD. The CDR3 runs to 13 residues. CDR3 residues: CAIRDRDNQPQHF. The CDR3 DNA reads TGTGCCATCAGGGACAGGGACAATCAGCCCCAGCATTTT.

A few counts support this clone. The chain couples TRBV11-2 to TRBJ2-2; 8 nucleotides match TRBD1. V lost 5 bases to trimming and J lost 2 bases; unmatched junction nucleotides: 13. The CDR3 totals 18 residues. Per germline, CDR1 SGHAT and CDR2 FQNNGV. DNA of the CDR3: TGTGCCAGCAGCCCGTGGGTCAGGGGGCGCCGAAACACCGGGGAGCTGTTTTTT. This translates into CASSPWVRGRRNTGELFF.

The V and J genes are TRBV9 and TRBJ1-2, with 7 positions matching TRBD1. Germline V gene lookup returns CDR1 SGDLS and CDR2 YYNGEE. V lost 4 bases to trimming and J lost 4 bases; unmatched junction nucleotides: 7. CDR3 length equals 14 residues. CDR3 DNA sequence: TGTGCCAGCAGCCCGAGACAGGGATCCTATGGCTACACCTTC. Protein sequence: CASSPRQGSYGYTF.